The clone carrying this TCR beta chain was observed a single time. Its antigen is not identified. The data belong to a study of cytomegalovirus exposure and HLA in healthy donors. Study-wide findings and caveats: Later analysis identified a missense DCLRE1C variant that was linked to TCR beta V- and J-gene trimming. The study reported that TCR beta sequences accurately predicted HLA-A and HLA-B alleles in most subjects. A list of about 180 TCR beta chains associated with cytomegalovirus was given. Donor immune exposure was known only as CMV serostatus.

CDR1 and CDR2 (germline): MDHEN, SYDVKM. The CDR3 spans 18 residues. With V trimmed by 7 bases and J by 7 bases, 16 bases remained unmatched. The PCR had 60 Vbeta and 13 Jbeta primers. Clones were read by immunoSEQ multiplex PCR, and TCRdb kept only the in-frame ones, dropping some. This sample has approximately 200,000 clones, with almost 80% found just once. The chain combines TRBV28 with TRBJ2-1; TRBD2 aligns across 13 bases. This receptor was identified in a woman aged 18-35 years in good health and CMV-seronegative. Sequencing was performed on PBMCs. CDR3 in DNA: TGTGCCAGCACCCTTTTCCCGACTAGCGGGGGGCCAGGAAATGAGCAGTTCTTC. The encoded protein is CASTLFPTSGGPGNEQFF.